This T cell receptor (beta chain) comes out of a study of T cell responses to AZD1222 COVID-19 vaccine. General observations from the study: Nearly half of spike-specific TCRs reportedly target unmutated variant regions.

TCRdb's copy holds only in-frame clones and misses some; the assay was immunoSEQ multiplex PCR. This table has more than 90,000 clones, roughly four fifths appearing once. CDR1 is LNHDA and CDR2 is SQIVND in the germline V gene (reference sequence). Trimming left V 6 bases short and J 0 bases short, with 8 bases between. The CDR3 runs to 14 residues. About this clone: What it binds is unknown.

The input for sequencing was peripheral blood, taken on day 0 of AZD1222 vaccination. V and J are TRBV19 and TRBJ1-4; a weak D match, TRBD1 (6 bases). The sequence came from an adult in good health. CDR3 nucleotide sequence: TGTGCCAGTAGGGGGGGCGCAACTAATGAAAAACTGTTTTTT. Encoded protein: CASRGGATNEKLFF.